This is a list of T cell receptor beta chains from one sample in a study of cytomegalovirus exposure and HLA in healthy donors. Clones were read by immunoSEQ multiplex PCR, and TCRdb kept only the in-frame ones, dropping some. The table includes some 170,000 clones, 79% detected once. Sample: PBMCs. The source of these receptors is a man aged 40-49 years in good health and CMV-seronegative. Each CDR3 is given with its conserved first and last residue. A D gene is named only where the DNA matches it firmly.

J: TRBJ2-2
D: -
V: TRBV7-8
CDR3: CASSLNRGELFF
DNA: TGTGCCAGCAGCTTGAACCGGGGGGAGCTGTTTTTT

J: TRBJ2-3
D: TRBD1
V: TRBV29-1
CDR3: CSSGQDRGVFTDTQYF
DNA: TGCAGCTCGGGCCAGGACAGGGGGGTCTTTACAGATACGCAGTATTTT

J: TRBJ2-1
D: -
V: TRBV7-2
CDR3: CASSLEGGLPYNEQFF
DNA: TGTGCCAGCAGCCTGGAAGGGGGTTTGCCCTACAATGAGCAGTTCTTC

J: TRBJ2-7
D: -
V: TRBV28
CDR3: CASSLILEGAEQYF
DNA: TGTGCCAGCAGTTTAATTTTGGAGGGCGCCGAGCAGTACTTC

J: TRBJ1-4
D: -
V: TRBV5-1
CDR3: CASSSGLRVGEKLFF
DNA: TGCGCCAGCAGCTCGGGTCTCAGGGTAGGGGAAAAACTGTTTTTT

J: TRBJ1-5
D: TRBD1
V: TRBV2
CDR3: CASGTGGGQPQHF
DNA: TGTGCCAGCGGGACAGGGGGCGGTCAGCCCCAGCATTTT

J: TRBJ2-4
D: -
V: TRBV29-1
CDR3: CSVVIAKNIQYF
DNA: TGCAGCGTTGTTATAGCCAAAAACATTCAGTACTTC

J: TRBJ1-2
D: -
V: TRBV5-1
CDR3: CASSLGVNYGYTF
DNA: TGCGCCAGCAGCTTGGGAGTCAACTATGGCTACACCTTC

J: TRBJ2-5
D: -
V: TRBV5-1
CDR3: CASSFRGFRPEETQYF
DNA: TGCGCCAGCAGCTTTAGGGGATTTAGGCCCGAAGAGACCCAGTACTTC

J: TRBJ2-2
D: -
V: TRBV9
CDR3: CASSVARDTRTGELFF
DNA: TGTGCCAGCAGCGTAGCTCGGGACACCAGAACCGGGGAGCTGTTTTTT